This T cell receptor beta chain is from a study of shared clonotypes between healthy human individuals. Measured with immunoSEQ multiplex PCR; TCRdb has only the in-frame clones, and not every one. Of more than 2,000,000 clones in the sample, more than 85% are singletons; the top ten hold under 0.45%. CDR3 length: 14 residues. The sample comprised naive CD4+ T cells from PBMCs. Subset denoted: CD45RA+ positively selected. This chain uses TRBV21-1 with TRBJ2-7; the table's D call, TRBD2, has no DNA check behind it. TRBV21-1 is designated a pseudogene. The TCR originated in a man aged 18-30 years in good health. Some clones in this sample may be carry-over from other donors' samples. This CDR3 reads CASSKKHLIYEQYF. CDR3 sequence (DNA): TGTGCCAGCAGCAAAAAGCACCTTATCTACGAGCAGTACTTC.